One and the same sample provided the 17 T cell receptor beta chains below, sequenced in a study of beta chain features in type 1 diabetes. The entirety of the isolated RNA underwent reverse transcription, so expressed TCRB transcripts were sequenced. The assay was immunoSEQ multiplex PCR, and TCRdb's table has in-frame clones only and misses some. This sample has roughly 150,000 clones, with 8.5% to 14% found just once. Sequenced input: central memory CD4+ T cells from blood. These receptor sequences come from a man between 18 and 35 years old in good health.

The V and J genes are TRBV9 and TRBJ2-1, with D possibly being TRBD2 (7 bases). The V end was cut by 0 bases, the J end by 9 bases, with 16 bases between. This CDR3 is built from 15 residues. From germline, CDR1 is SGDLS and CDR2 YYNGEE. CDR3 protein: CASSVGNPGEGEQFF. The DNA of the CDR3 is TGTGCCAGCAGCGTAGGAAACCCAGGGGAGGGTGAGCAGTTCTTC.

The chain has TRBV25-1 and TRBJ2-1; no definite D call. Germline CDR1 reads MGHDK; CDR2 reads SYGVNS. V shed 4 bases and J shed 5 bases, with 21 bases lying between them. CDR3 length: 17 residues. The CDR3 DNA follows: TGTGCCAGCAGTGCAATAGGACGATCCAACCCCCACAATGAGCAGTTCTTC. Encoded protein: CASSAIGRSNPHNEQFF.

The chain carries TRBV11-3 and TRBJ2-1, with TRBD2 matching over 11 bases. The length of the CDR3 is 15 residues. The V and J ends lost 5 bases and 5 bases, in that order; junction bases with no gene match: 5. Germline V lookup: CDR1 SGHNT, CDR2 YENEEA. The CDR3 is CASSDGLAGHNEQFF. Here the CDR3 DNA reads TGTGCCAGCAGCGACGGACTAGCGGGCCACAATGAGCAGTTCTTC.

Notes on this clone: This sample includes further DNA sequences coding for the same CDR3. V is TRBV7-3 and J is TRBJ1-1; D is unclear. The CDR3 covers 13 residues. Per the germline V gene, CDR1 is SGHTA and CDR2 is FQGTGA. The germline V and J ends were trimmed by 4 bases and 1 base, with 7 bases remaining between them. The CDR3 region has the DNA TGTGCCAGCAGCTCCCAGGAGAACACTGAAGCTTTCTTT. It is translated as CASSSQENTEAFF.

This clone was observed a few times. This same CDR3 is encoded by further DNA sequences in the sample. CDR3 nucleotide sequence: TGTGCCTGGAGTAGCTCGAGCAATCAGCCCCAGCATTTT. It yields the protein CAWSSSSNQPQHF. The chain couples TRBV30 to TRBJ1-5; D is unresolved. The CDR3 runs 13 residues. The V gene lost 2 bases and the J gene lost 1 base, with 6 bases spanning the gap. CDR1 is GTSNPN, CDR2 SVGIG, per germline (reference sequence).

This clone was seen ten or more times. This chain links TRBV5-6 with TRBJ2-7, with D perhaps TRBD1 (6 bases). Trimming removed 5 bases from V and 1 base from J, with 19 bases in between. This CDR3 region has 16 residues. Germline V gene sequence: CDR1 SGHDT, CDR2 YYEEEE. CDR3 nucleotide sequence: TGTGCCAGCAGTTCACTCGACAGGAGTACTTCCTACGAGCAGTACTTC. Translating it yields CASSSLDRSTSYEQYF.

The chain combines TRBV10-3 with TRBJ2-1, with D perhaps being TRBD1 or TRBD2 (6 bases each). Trimming stripped 10 bases from V and 4 bases from J, with 20 bases between. CDR3 length: 15 residues. CDR1 is ENHRY, CDR2 SYGVKD, per germline. CDR3 DNA: TGTGCCACGAATGGCGTGGAGGGACAATACAATGAGCAGTTCTTC. Its protein product is CATNGVEGQYNEQFF.

This clone was counted only a few times. The chain combines TRBV20-1 with TRBJ2-7, with D perhaps being TRBD1 or TRBD2 (5 bases each). The CDR3 runs to 11 residues. The ends were cut back, 5 bases at V and 5 bases at J, with 10 bases in the middle. Germline V gene lookup returns CDR1 DFQATT and CDR2 SNEGSKA (reference sequence). The CDR3 sequence is CSAGGLHEQYF. In DNA form, the CDR3 reads TGCAGTGCTGGGGGTCTCCACGAGCAGTACTTC.

The chain is built from TRBV4-2 and TRBJ1-2; no clear D gene. V lost 0 bases, J lost 1 base, and 9 bases lay in between. Germline CDR1 and CDR2: LGHNA and YNFKEQ. This CDR3 has 15 residues. CDR3 bases: TGTGCCAGCAGCCAAGAGTTAAGAGATAACTATGGCTACACCTTC. Translated: CASSQELRDNYGYTF.

This clone was found a few times. This chain links TRBV28 with TRBJ2-6; unclear D gene. The V and J ends lost 7 bases and 0 bases respectively, with 10 bases between them. The CDR3 extends over 15 amino acids. Germline assignment: CDR1 MDHEN and CDR2 SYDVKM. The CDR3 sequence is CASISAGSGANVLTF. The DNA for the CDR3 is TGTGCCAGCATTTCGGCCGGCTCTGGGGCCAACGTCCTGACTTTC.

This chain connects TRBV9 to TRBJ2-5; D may be TRBD1 (6 bases). The CDR3 totals 14 residues. The V end was cut by 0 bases, the J end by 4 bases, with 10 bases between. The germline gives CDR1 SGDLS, CDR2 YYNGEE. CDR3 sequence: CASSVAQGRETQYF. The CDR3 DNA follows: TGTGCCAGCAGCGTAGCACAGGGTAGAGAGACCCAGTACTTC.

The chain is built from TRBV28 and TRBJ1-2; 11 bases are a match to TRBD1. The CDR3 sequence is 14 residues long. Unmatched junction bases numbered 5, after V lost 3 bases and J lost 8 bases. The germline gives CDR1 MDHEN, CDR2 SYDVKM. Written as DNA, the CDR3 is TGTGCCAGCAGTTTGGACAGGGGGCCGAAGGGCTACACCTTC. It specifies CASSLDRGPKGYTF.

This clone was seen only a few times. V gene TRBV7-2 combines with J gene TRBJ1-5, with 8 bases identical to TRBD1. V was clipped by 5 bases and J by 4 bases; unmatched bases: 7. Germline loops: CDR1 SGHTA, CDR2 FQGNSA. This CDR3 spans 15 amino acids. In DNA, the CDR3 is TGTGCCAGCAGCCTGGGACAGGCGAAGAATCAGCCCCAGCATTTT. Translation gives CASSLGQAKNQPQHF.

This clone was seen a handful of times. This chain uses TRBV7-2 with TRBJ2-7, with D unresolved. Deletions cut 1 base from V and 3 bases from J, with 7 bases between. The CDR3 consists of 13 residues. Germline CDR1 and CDR2: SGHTA and FQGNSA. The CDR3 nucleotides read TGTGCCAGCAGCTTAGTTCCCAACTACGAGCAGTACTTC. Translation: CASSLVPNYEQYF.

The V gene is TRBV11-1, the J gene TRBJ2-1, with D possibly matching TRBD2 (6 bases). The CDR3 runs 16 residues. The V gene's germline CDR1 is SGHAT and CDR2 FQDESV (reference sequence). The germline V and J ends were trimmed by 4 bases and 12 bases, with 25 bases remaining between them. Here the CDR3 DNA reads TGTGCCAGCAGCTACTCCGGGATCATTAGCGGTGTTTCGCAGTTCTTC. It is translated as CASSYSGIISGVSQFF.

The chain carries TRBV7-2 and TRBJ1-2; D may be TRBD1 (5 bases). CDR1 and CDR2 from the germline V gene are SGHTA and FQGNSA. The V end lost 3 bases, the J end lost 3 bases, and 11 bases lay between the germline ends. The CDR3 has 14 amino acids. The CDR3 nucleotides are TGTGCCAGCAGCTTGCAAAGGGGACACTATGGCTACACCTTC. Encoded protein: CASSLQRGHYGYTF. Full variable domain (rest looked up from reference TRBV7-2 and TRBJ1-2): GAGVSQSPSNKVTEKGKDVELRCDPISGHTALYWYRQSLGQGLEFLIYFQGNSAPDKSGLPSDRFSAERTGGSVSTLTIQRTQQEDSAVYLCASSLQRGHYGYTFGSGTRLTVV.

This clone was detected once. The rearrangement links TRBV7-2 to TRBJ1-6; D might be TRBD1 (5 bases). Germline V lookup: CDR1 SGHTA, CDR2 FQGNSA. Trimming pared 5 bases from V and 7 bases from J, leaving 12 bases between. The CDR3 is 14 amino acids. CDR3 nucleotide sequence: TGTGCCAGCAGCGCAGGGTCCAGGAATTCACCCCTCCACTTT. Encoded protein: CASSAGSRNSPLHF. The full variable domain, rest sourced from reference TRBV7-2 and TRBJ1-6, is GAGVSQSPSNKVTEKGKDVELRCDPISGHTALYWYRQSLGQGLEFLIYFQGNSAPDKSGLPSDRFSAERTGGSVSTLTIQRTQQEDSAVYLCASSAGSRNSPLHFGNGTRLTVT.